What follows are 15 T cell receptor beta chains derived from one specimen sequenced in a study of T cell repertoires in cytomegalovirus infection. Their recognized antigens are unknown. In TCRdb, the reads were re-called with MiXCR into one record per CDR3 protein. The repertoire has roughly 130,000 distinct CDR3 sequences, approximately 24% of them found once; the top ten carry almost 35%. The sample comprised PBMCs, sequenced either directly or after in vitro stimulation (not recorded which). The receptors were sampled from a human donor in good health (CMV status not recorded). Some clones in this sample may be carry-over from other donors' samples.

This clonotype was seen a few times. The chain uses TRBV2 and TRBJ1-1; D is possibly TRBD1 (6 bases). Germline V CDR1 and CDR2: SNHLY, FYNNEI. Trimming took 5 bases from V and 0 from J, leaving 16 bases between them. The CDR3 consists of 16 residues. The CDR3 is CASSHPGVVMNTEAFF. The CDR3 DNA reads TGTGCCAGCAGTCACCCAGGGGTCGTTATGAACACTGAAGCTTTCTTT. The entire variable domain, with the rest obtained from reference TRBV2 and TRBJ1-1, is as follows: EPEVTQTPSHQVTQMGQEVILRCVPISNHLYFYWYRQILGQKVEFLVSFYNNEISEKSEIFDDQFSVERPDGSNFTLKIRSTKLEDSAMYFCASSHPGVVMNTEAFFGQGTRLTVV.

The chain recombines TRBV7-8 with TRBJ1-3; D is unclear. CDR1 and CDR2 (germline): SGHVS, FQNEAQ. The germline V and J ends were trimmed by 3 bases and 4 bases, with 10 bases remaining between them. This CDR3 has 14 residues. CDR3 DNA: TGTGCCAGCAGCTTCGACTCTTACGGAAACACCATATATTTT. Protein sequence: CASSFDSYGNTIYF.

V is TRBV18 and J is TRBJ1-4, with unresolved D. Germline values: CDR1 KGHSH, CDR2 LQKENI. Trimming took off 2 bases at V and 1 base at J, with 11 bases between the two ends. The CDR3 has 16 residues. CDR3 region: CASSPVYDRTNEKLFF. DNA of the CDR3: TGTGCCAGCTCACCAGTATACGACCGAACTAATGAAAAACTGTTTTTT. Looking up the rest from reference TRBV18 and TRBJ1-4 gives the full variable domain: NAGVMQNPRHLVRRRGQEARLRCSPMKGHSHVYWYRQLPEEGLKFMVYLQKENIIDESGMPKERFSAEFPKEGPSILRIQQVVRGDSAAYFCASSPVYDRTNEKLFFGSGTQLSVL.

This clonotype was picked up many times. This CDR3 reads CASSFTSGGVNEQFF. The CDR3 region has the DNA TGTGCCAGCAGCTTTACCTCGGGGGGGGTCAATGAGCAGTTCTTC. The genes are TRBV7-2 and TRBJ2-1; 8 bases agree with TRBD2. CDR3 length equals 15 residues. Germline loops: CDR1 SGHTA, CDR2 FQGNSA. After removal of 3 bases from V and 6 bases from J, the junction contained 7 bases not matched to a gene.

V and J are TRBV6-2 or TRBV6-3 and TRBJ2-5; TRBD2 agrees at 8 bases. Germline CDR1 is MNHEY and CDR2 is SVGEGT. This CDR3 is 13 amino acids long. The V segment lost 7 bases and the J segment 4 bases; nucleotides outside the gene matches: 5. CDR3 residues: CASKAGGGETQYF. In nucleotides, the CDR3 is TGTGCCAGCAAGGCGGGAGGTGGAGAGACCCAGTACTTC.

The sample holds a few counts of this clonotype. The chain employs TRBV27 and TRBJ1-5, with D perhaps matching TRBD1 (6 bases). The length of the CDR3 is 15 residues. The V gene lost 6 bases and the J gene lost 5 bases, with 17 bases spanning the gap. The V gene's germline CDR1 is MNHEY and CDR2 SMNVEV (reference sequence). The CDR3 DNA reads TGTGCCAGCAGCCTGGACGGGGGCGAGGATCAGCCCCAGCATTTT. Translation: CASSLDGGEDQPQHF.

This clonotype has more than one count but fewer than ten. V and J are TRBV20-1 and TRBJ1-4, with TRBD1 matching over 10 bases. The length of the CDR3 is 16 residues. Germline V gives CDR1 DFQATT, CDR2 SNEGSKA (reference sequence). The V gene end was trimmed by 5 bases and the J gene end by 8 bases; junction bases not matched to a gene: 14. The CDR3 DNA reads as TGCAGTGCTCACCGACGAGACAGGGGGCGCTTAGAAAAACTGTTTTTT. It translates to CSAHRRDRGRLEKLFF.

This clonotype has ten or more counts. The V gene is TRBV4-1, the J gene TRBJ2-6, with TRBD1 identical over 7 bases. This CDR3 comprises 21 residues. Germline loops: CDR1 MGHRA, CDR2 YSYEKL. Trimming took 1 base from V and 0 from J; bases not matched to a gene: 15. The CDR3 region is CASSQGWYPGQSRSGANVLTF. For the CDR3, the DNA is TGCGCCAGCAGCCAAGGATGGTACCCGGGACAGTCGCGCTCTGGGGCCAACGTCCTGACTTTC.

This clonotype was seen a few times. The V and J genes are TRBV19 and TRBJ2-7; 9 positions match TRBD1. This CDR3 has 15 amino acids. The junction had 10 bases not matched to a gene; V was cut back by 3 bases and J by 7 bases. Per germline, CDR1 LNHDA and CDR2 SQIVND (reference sequence). The CDR3 here is CASSITGQGSREQYF. DNA of the CDR3: TGTGCCAGTAGTATTACCGGACAGGGGAGTCGGGAGCAGTACTTC.

V and J are TRBV7-9 and TRBJ1-4, with 7 bases matching TRBD1. This CDR3 has 15 amino acids. The J segment lost 3 bases and the V segment lost 5 bases, leaving 6 bases of the junction unmatched. Germline CDR1 SEHNR, CDR2 FQNEAQ (reference sequence). The CDR3 coding sequence is TGTGCCAGCAGCACAAACAGGGGACCTAATGAAAAACTGTTTTTT. The encoded protein is CASSTNRGPNEKLFF.

The chain employs TRBV12-3 or TRBV12-4 and TRBJ1-1; D remains unclear. This CDR3 spans 15 amino acids. V lost 7 bases, J lost 6 bases, and 21 bases lay in between. CDR3 sequence reads: CASNPSWGAGAEAFF. CDR3 nucleotide sequence: TGTGCCAGCAATCCCTCATGGGGTGCTGGGGCTGAAGCTTTCTTT.

V gene TRBV6-2 or TRBV6-3 combines with J gene TRBJ1-2, with a tentative D call TRBD1 (5 bases). Germline V gene lookup returns CDR1 MNHEY and CDR2 SVGEGT. V was cut by 7 bases and J by 2 bases, with 26 bases left in between. The CDR3 has 18 amino acids. The CDR3 DNA reads TGTGCCAGCAATGGGCAACAGGCCGGAGCGAAACTGAACTATGGCTACACCTTC. Amino acids: CASNGQQAGAKLNYGYTF.

This chain uses TRBV4-3 with TRBJ2-1, with TRBD1 matching over 7 bases. V trimming: 4 bases; J trimming: 0 bases; junction bases outside the gene matches: 12. Germline V lookup: CDR1 LGHNA, CDR2 YSLEER. This CDR3 contains 18 residues. The CDR3 here is CASSRAIVGDSSYNEQFF. The CDR3 bases are TGCGCCAGCAGCCGGGCTATAGTCGGGGACAGCTCCTACAATGAGCAGTTCTTC.

CDR3 nucleotide sequence: TGTGCCAGCAGCTTGAGGACTAGCGGCGGGGGCCAGTACTTC. Translation gives CASSLRTSGGGQYF. The V and J genes are TRBV5-4 and TRBJ2-5, with TRBD2 identical over 10 bases. This CDR3 has 14 residues. Looked up from germline, CDR1 is SGHNT and CDR2 is YYREEE (reference sequence). V gave up 1 base and J gave up 10 bases; unmatched junction bases: 7.

This clonotype was detected a few times. The CDR3 here is CATSGLNTEAFF. The CDR3 DNA is TGTGCCACCAGTGGACTGAACACTGAAGCTTTCTTT. The chain combines TRBV24-1 with TRBJ1-1; no clear D. The V end was cut by 5 bases, the J end by 0 bases, with 3 bases between. The germline CDR1 and CDR2 sequences are KGHDR and SFDVKD. The CDR3 sequence is 12 residues long.